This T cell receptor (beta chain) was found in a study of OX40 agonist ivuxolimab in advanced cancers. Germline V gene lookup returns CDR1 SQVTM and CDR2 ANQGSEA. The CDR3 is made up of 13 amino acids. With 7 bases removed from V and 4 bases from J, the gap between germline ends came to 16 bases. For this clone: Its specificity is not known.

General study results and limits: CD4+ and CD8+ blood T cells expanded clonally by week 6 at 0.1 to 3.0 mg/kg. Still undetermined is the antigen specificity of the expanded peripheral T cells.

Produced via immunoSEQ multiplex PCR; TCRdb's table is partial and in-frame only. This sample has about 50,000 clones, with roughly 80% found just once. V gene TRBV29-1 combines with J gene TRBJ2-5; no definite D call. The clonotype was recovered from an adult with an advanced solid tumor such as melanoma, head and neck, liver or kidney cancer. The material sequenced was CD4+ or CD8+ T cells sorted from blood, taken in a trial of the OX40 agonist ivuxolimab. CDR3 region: CSAGRPRVETQYF. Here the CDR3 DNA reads TGCAGCGCAGGACGGCCCCGAGTAGAGACCCAGTACTTC.